This section outlines one TCR beta chain sequence together with its context. Its antigen is currently unknown. Sampled blood was obtained at baseline, cycle 4 day 1, and cycle 7 day 1. This sample is part of a study of OX40 agonist ivuxolimab in advanced cancers. Study-level information: Dosing consisted of intravenous ivuxolimab at 0.01 to 10 mg/kg every 2 weeks. Three patients got partial responses; one had hepatocellular carcinoma and two had cutaneous melanoma. Study results and caveats: No determination was made of the antigen specificity of the expanded peripheral T cells.

Trimming took off 4 bases at V and 12 bases at J, with 19 bases between the two ends. The germline V gene encodes CDR1 SNHLY and CDR2 FYNNEI. CDR3 length equals 13 residues. Clones were sequenced by immunoSEQ multiplex PCR, and TCRdb holds only the in-frame ones, with some missing. The data hold around 94,000 clones, with around 87% observed a single time. The specimen comprised CD4+ or CD8+ T cells sorted from blood, sampled in a trial of the OX40 agonist ivuxolimab. The clonotype was recovered from an adult with an advanced solid tumor such as melanoma, head and neck, liver or kidney cancer. The chain uses TRBV2 and TRBJ2-7; D is possibly TRBD1 (6 bases). CDR3 DNA sequence: TGTGCCAGCAGTGGGGACACGATAAATTTTGGGTACTTC. Residues: CASSGDTINFGYF.